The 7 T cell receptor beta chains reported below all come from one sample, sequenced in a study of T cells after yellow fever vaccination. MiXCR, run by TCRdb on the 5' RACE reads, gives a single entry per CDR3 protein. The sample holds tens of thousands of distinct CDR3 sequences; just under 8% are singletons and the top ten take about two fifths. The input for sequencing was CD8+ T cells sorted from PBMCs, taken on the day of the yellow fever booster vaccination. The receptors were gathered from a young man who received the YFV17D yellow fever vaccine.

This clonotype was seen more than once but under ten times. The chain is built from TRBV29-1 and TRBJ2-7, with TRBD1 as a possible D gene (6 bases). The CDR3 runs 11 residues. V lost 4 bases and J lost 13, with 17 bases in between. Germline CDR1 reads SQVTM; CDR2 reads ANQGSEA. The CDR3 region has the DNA TGCAGCGTTGCCTCCGGACAGATCAGTTACTTC. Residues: CSVASGQISYF.

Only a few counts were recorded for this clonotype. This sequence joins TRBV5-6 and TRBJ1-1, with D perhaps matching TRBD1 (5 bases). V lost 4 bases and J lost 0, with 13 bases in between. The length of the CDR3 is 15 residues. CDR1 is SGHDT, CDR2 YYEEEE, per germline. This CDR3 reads CASSLGAGLNTEAFF. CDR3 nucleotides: TGTGCCAGCAGCCTCGGGGCAGGGCTGAACACTGAAGCTTTCTTT.

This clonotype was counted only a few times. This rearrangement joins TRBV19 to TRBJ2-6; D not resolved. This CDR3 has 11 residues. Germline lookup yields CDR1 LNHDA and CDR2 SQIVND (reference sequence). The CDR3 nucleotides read TGTGCGACAACTGGGGCCAACGTCCTGACTTTC. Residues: CATTGANVLTF.

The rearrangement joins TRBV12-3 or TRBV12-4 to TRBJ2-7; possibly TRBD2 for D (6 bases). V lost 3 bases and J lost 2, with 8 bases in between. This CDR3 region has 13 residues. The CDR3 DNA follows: TGTGCCAGCAGTTTTTCGGGAGCCTACGAGCAGTACTTC. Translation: CASSFSGAYEQYF.

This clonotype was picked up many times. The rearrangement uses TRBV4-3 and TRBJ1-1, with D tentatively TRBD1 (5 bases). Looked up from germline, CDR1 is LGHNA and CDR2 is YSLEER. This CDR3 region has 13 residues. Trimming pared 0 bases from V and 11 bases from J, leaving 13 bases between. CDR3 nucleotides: TGCGCCAGCAGCCAAGATTTATTCAGGGCCGCTTTCTTT. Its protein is CASSQDLFRAAFF.

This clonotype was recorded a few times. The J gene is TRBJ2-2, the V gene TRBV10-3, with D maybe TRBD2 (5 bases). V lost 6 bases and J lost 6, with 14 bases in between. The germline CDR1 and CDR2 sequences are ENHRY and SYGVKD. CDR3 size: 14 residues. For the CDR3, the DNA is TGTGCCATCAGGGACTTAGAGGCGCCCGGGGAGCTGTTTTTT. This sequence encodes CAIRDLEAPGELFF.

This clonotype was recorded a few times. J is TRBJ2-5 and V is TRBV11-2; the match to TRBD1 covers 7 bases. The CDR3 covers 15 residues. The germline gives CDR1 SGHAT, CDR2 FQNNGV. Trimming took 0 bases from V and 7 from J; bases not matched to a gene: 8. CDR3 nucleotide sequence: TGTGCCAGCAGCTTAGACGGACAGGCCGGAGGGACCCAGTACTTC. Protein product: CASSLDGQAGGTQYF.